The TCR beta chain described here comes from a study of control samples from healthy donors and cancer patients. This clone was observed at least ten times. Assay: immunoSEQ multiplex PCR; the TCRdb copy retains only in-frame clones and omits some. The sample yields about 270,000 clones, around 79% seen once. There are 14 residues in the CDR3. Sequencing input: PBMCs. The genes are TRBV21-1 and TRBJ2-7; TRBD2 was called by the table and not checked on the DNA. TRBV21-1 is a pseudogene locus. The clonotype was recovered from a woman aged 55-70 years with lung cancer. CDR3 sequence reads: CAGSLRGHSYEQYF. The CDR3 nucleotides are TGTGCCGGCAGCTTGCGGGGCCACTCCTACGAGCAGTACTTC.